Sequencing of this T cell receptor (beta chain) was carried out in a study of response to subunit inactivated influenza vaccine. Overall study findings and caveats: The authors suggested that every seasonal influenza vaccination recruits few new T cells.

As concerns this clonotype: No antigen is known for it.

Germline assignment: CDR1 DFQATT and CDR2 SNEGSKA (reference sequence). The germline V and J ends were trimmed by 1 base and 1 base, with 16 bases remaining between them. The length of the CDR3 is 16 residues. TCRdb reanalysed the RT-PCR reads using MiXCR and keeps one entry per CDR3 protein. This sample carries hundreds of thousands of distinct CDR3 sequences, 12% to 15% of them seen once, and the ten largest clones take 7.5% to 8%. The V and J genes are TRBV20-1 and TRBJ2-5; tentatively, D is TRBD1 or TRBD2 (5 bases each). The sample in question was PBMCs from blood, obtained around two weeks before vaccination. The TCR comes from a man aged 50-60 years who received an inactivated influenza vaccine. CDR3 sequence (DNA): TGCAGTGCTAGAGCGCTGAGAGGGGCCACCCAAGAGACCCAGTACTTC. Amino acids: CSARALRGATQETQYF.